This entry is about one T cell receptor beta chain. Its cognate antigen is unknown. PCR employed 60 Vbeta and 13 Jbeta primers. The protocol was immunoSEQ multiplex PCR, while the TCRdb copy is restricted to in-frame clones and leaves out a portion. In the table there are under 200,000 clones, less than 90% of which are singletons. These data are taken from a study of cytomegalovirus exposure and HLA in healthy donors. Study results and caveats: The authors later found TCR association rates varying by HLA locus, with DRB1 most and HLA-C fewest.

The germline CDR1 and CDR2 sequences are MGHRA and YSYEKL. V was trimmed by 3 bases and J by 5 bases, leaving 13 bases between them. The CDR3 runs 14 residues. The material sequenced was PBMCs. This TCR was recovered from a boy aged 10-17 years in good health and CMV-seronegative. The chain carries TRBV4-1 and TRBJ1-1; TRBD1 is a possible D gene (5 bases). CDR3 in amino acids: CASSHHGEGTEAFF. CDR3 bases: TGCGCCAGCAGCCATCACGGGGAGGGGACTGAAGCTTTCTTT.